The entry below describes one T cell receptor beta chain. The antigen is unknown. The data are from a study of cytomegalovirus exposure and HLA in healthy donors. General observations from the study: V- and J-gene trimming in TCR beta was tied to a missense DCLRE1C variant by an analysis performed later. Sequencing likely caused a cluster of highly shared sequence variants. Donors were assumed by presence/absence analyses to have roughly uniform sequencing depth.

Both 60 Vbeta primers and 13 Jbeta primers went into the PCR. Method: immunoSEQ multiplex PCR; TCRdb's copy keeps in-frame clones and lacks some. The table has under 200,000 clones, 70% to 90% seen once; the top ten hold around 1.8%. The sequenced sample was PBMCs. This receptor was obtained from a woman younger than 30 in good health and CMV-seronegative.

The CDR3 here is CASSVGLAQPQHF. CDR3 coding DNA: TGTGCCAGCAGCGTAGGCCTGGCCCAGCCCCAGCATTTT. The V gene is TRBV9, the J gene TRBJ1-5; D is undetermined. Germline V gives CDR1 SGDLS, CDR2 YYNGEE. V lost 0 bases and J lost 7, with 8 bases in between. The CDR3 extends over 13 amino acids.